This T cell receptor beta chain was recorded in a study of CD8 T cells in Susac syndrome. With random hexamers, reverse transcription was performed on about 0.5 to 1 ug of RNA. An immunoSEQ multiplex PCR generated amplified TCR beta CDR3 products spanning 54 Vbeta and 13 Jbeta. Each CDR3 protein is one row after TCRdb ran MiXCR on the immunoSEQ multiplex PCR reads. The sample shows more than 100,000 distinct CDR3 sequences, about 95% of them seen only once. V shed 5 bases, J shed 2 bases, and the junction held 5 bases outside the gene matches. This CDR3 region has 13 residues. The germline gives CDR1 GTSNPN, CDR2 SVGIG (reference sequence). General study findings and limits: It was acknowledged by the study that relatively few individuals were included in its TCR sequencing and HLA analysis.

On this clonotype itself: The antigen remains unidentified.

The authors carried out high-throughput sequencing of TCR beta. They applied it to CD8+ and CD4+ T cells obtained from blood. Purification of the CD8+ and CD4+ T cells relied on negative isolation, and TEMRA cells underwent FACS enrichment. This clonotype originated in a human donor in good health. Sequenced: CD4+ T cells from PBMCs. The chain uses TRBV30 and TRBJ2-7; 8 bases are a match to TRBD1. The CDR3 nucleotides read TGTGCCTGGCGACAGGGGATGACCTACGAGCAGTACTTC. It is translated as CAWRQGMTYEQYF.